The 18 T cell receptor beta chains below come from one sample, sequenced in a study of response to subunit inactivated influenza vaccine. TCRdb processed the RT-PCR reads anew with MiXCR; each CDR3 protein has one entry. The data show a few hundred thousand distinct CDR3 sequences, 11% seen once. The same sample was also used in a study of T cells expressing NK-cell markers. From that paper: What made the TCR beta cDNA was 5'RACE template switching with UMIs.

Specimen: PBMCs from blood, collected on the day of vaccination. The receptors shown here come from a man in his forties or fifties who received an inactivated influenza vaccine.

This clonotype was found a few times. This chain uses TRBV5-6 with TRBJ2-5; possibly TRBD1 for D (6 bases). Germline CDR1 SGHDT, CDR2 YYEEEE. V was pared by 4 bases and J by 2 bases, with 12 bases between. The CDR3 consists of 14 residues. CDR3 bases: TGTGCCAGCAGCAGGGGGATTGGGCAAGAGACCCAGTACTTC. It is translated as CASSRGIGQETQYF.

Points on this clonotype: A clone one base away is much larger, so this may be a read error. The CDR3 end shows no conserved phenylalanine or tryptophan, and so a read error is likely. The gene calls are TRBV16 and TRBJ2-1; possibly TRBD1 for D (5 bases). CDR1 is KGHSY, CDR2 FQNENV, per germline. The CDR3 contains 15 residues. The V end lost 4 bases, the J end lost 0 bases, and 10 bases lay between the germline ends. CDR3 DNA: TGTGCCAGCAGCCTACGACAGAGCTCCTACAATGAGCAGTTCCTC. It specifies CASSLRQSSYNEQFL.

This chain uses TRBV27 with TRBJ2-1; 9 bases are shared with TRBD1. In germline, CDR1 is MNHEY, CDR2 SMNVEV (reference sequence). This CDR3 contains 15 residues. The V segment lost 8 bases and the J segment 6 bases; nucleotides outside the gene matches: 11. CDR3 sequence reads: CASSLRDRVFNEQFF. In DNA, the CDR3 is TGTGCCAGCTCTCTCCGGGACAGGGTGTTCAATGAGCAGTTCTTC.

There are many counts of this clonotype. The CDR3 DNA is TGTGCCAGCAGCTCCTCGCTGCGCCACGAGCAGTACTTC. Translating gives CASSSSLRHEQYF. The V and J genes are TRBV7-9 and TRBJ2-7; no clear D gene. In germline, CDR1 is SEHNR, CDR2 FQNEAQ (reference sequence). The CDR3 runs to 13 residues. Trimming pared 4 bases from V and 5 bases from J, leaving 12 bases between.

The CDR3 coding sequence is TGTGCCAGCAGCCCGACCAGGATCAGACCGGACAATGAGCAGTTCTTC. It encodes CASSPTRIRPDNEQFF. This sequence joins TRBV7-9 and TRBJ2-1; D gene ambiguous. The CDR3 sequence is 16 residues long. Trimming left V 5 bases short and J 5 bases short, with 19 bases between. Germline lookup yields CDR1 SEHNR and CDR2 FQNEAQ (reference sequence).

The chain carries TRBV9 and TRBJ2-5, with D perhaps matching TRBD1 or TRBD2 (6 bases each). The CDR3 covers 15 residues. The germline V gene has CDR1 SGDLS and CDR2 YYNGEE. Trimming stripped 3 bases from V and 2 bases from J, with 14 bases between. This CDR3 is CASSAAPGAQETQYF. CDR3 nucleotides: TGTGCCAGCAGCGCCGCCCCGGGGGCACAAGAGACCCAGTACTTC.

This chain links TRBV18 with TRBJ2-3, with a possible D match to TRBD1 (5 bases). This CDR3 is built from 15 residues. The V end lost 8 bases, the J end lost 5 bases, and 20 bases lay between the germline ends. From germline, CDR1 is KGHSH and CDR2 LQKENI. CDR3 sequence: CASQPPSRAKDTQYF. The CDR3 coding sequence is TGTGCCAGCCAACCACCATCCAGGGCAAAAGATACGCAGTATTTT.

This clonotype was recorded a few times. The chain has TRBV5-1 and TRBJ2-5, with TRBD1 matching over 10 bases. V trimming: 0 bases; J trimming: 6 bases; junction bases outside the gene matches: 5. CDR1 and CDR2 (germline): SGHRS, YFSETQ. The CDR3 sequence is 15 residues long. The CDR3 DNA is TGCGCCAGCAGCTTGGGCGGGACAGGGGCAAAGACCCAGTACTTC. Translating it yields CASSLGGTGAKTQYF.

This clonotype was counted many times. The chain carries TRBV12-3 or TRBV12-4 and TRBJ2-1, with TRBD1 matching over 8 bases. V lost 5 bases, J lost 9 bases, and 12 bases stayed unmatched. This CDR3 spans 15 amino acids. This CDR3 is CASSPRGPSGSEQFF. The CDR3, as DNA: TGTGCCAGCAGTCCCAGGGGGCCCTCTGGGAGTGAGCAGTTCTTC.

The J gene is TRBJ2-6, the V gene TRBV7-2; 12 bases map to TRBD2. The junction had 3 bases not matched to a gene; V was cut back by 5 bases and J by 1 base. Germline V gene sequence: CDR1 SGHTA, CDR2 FQGNSA. The CDR3 runs 17 residues. The CDR3 sequence is CASSPLAGGSGANVLTF. DNA for the CDR3: TGTGCCAGCAGCCCACTAGCGGGGGGTTCTGGGGCCAACGTCCTGACTTTC.

CDR3 nucleotides: TGCAGCGGGAGACGTCGGGAGACTGAGCAGTTCTTC. It encodes CSGRRRETEQFF. The genes are TRBV29-1 and TRBJ2-1, with D maybe TRBD2 (6 bases). Per the germline V gene, CDR1 is SQVTM and CDR2 is ANQGSEA. V was cut by 7 bases and J by 9 bases, with 16 bases left in between. This CDR3 has 12 amino acids.

The sample holds a few counts of this clonotype. The chain carries TRBV5-1 and TRBJ2-7; 7 nucleotides agree with TRBD1. The CDR3 has 13 residues. CDR1 and CDR2 (germline): SGHRS, YFSETQ. Germline trimming cut 5 bases from V and 5 bases from J; bases unmatched to any gene: 7. Here the CDR3 reads CASRRQGIDEQYF. In DNA, the CDR3 is TGCGCCAGCAGACGACAGGGCATTGACGAGCAGTACTTC.

This clonotype showed up many times. V and J are TRBV5-1 and TRBJ2-2; D is unresolved. V lost 0 bases to trimming and J lost 0 bases, with 9 bases between them. CDR3 length equals 16 residues. Germline lookup yields CDR1 SGHRS and CDR2 YFSETQ. The CDR3 reads CASSLERESNTGELFF. Here the CDR3 DNA reads TGCGCCAGCAGCTTGGAAAGAGAGTCGAACACCGGGGAGCTGTTTTTT. The whole variable domain, filled in from reference TRBV5-1 and TRBJ2-2, reads KAGVTQTPRYLIKTRGQQVTLSCSPISGHRSVSWYQQTPGQGLQFLFEYFSETQRNKGNFPGRFSGRQFSNSRSEMNVSTLELGDSALYLCASSLERESNTGELFFGEGSRLTVL.

In this sample, this clonotype turned up many times. The junction departs from the called germline gene at one end, perhaps through a read error. The chain couples TRBV7-2 to TRBJ2-1, with D perhaps TRBD2 (7 bases). The V gene's germline CDR1 is SGHTA and CDR2 FQGNSA. The length of the CDR3 is 14 residues. CDR3 nucleotide sequence: TGTGCCAGCAGGTTAGGGGGGGCGGTGAATGAGCAGTTCTTC. This translates into CASRLGGAVNEQFF.

This clonotype came up many times. This chain uses TRBV5-1 with TRBJ1-6; TRBD1 aligns across 8 bases. V lost 7 bases, J lost 7 bases, and 7 bases stayed unmatched. This CDR3 is built from 14 residues. Germline V lookup: CDR1 SGHRS, CDR2 YFSETQ. The CDR3 DNA sequence: TGCGCCAGCTCAAGGGGGGACAGGAATTCACCCCTCCACTTT. It is translated as CASSRGDRNSPLHF. The full variable domain, its missing parts supplied by reference TRBV5-1 and TRBJ1-6, is KAGVTQTPRYLIKTRGQQVTLSCSPISGHRSVSWYQQTPGQGLQFLFEYFSETQRNKGNFPGRFSGRQFSNSRSEMNVSTLELGDSALYLCASSRGDRNSPLHFGNGTRLTVT.

This clonotype was detected only a few times. V is TRBV9 and J is TRBJ1-2; 11 bases are a match to TRBD1. CDR1 and CDR2 from the germline V gene are SGDLS and YYNGEE. After removal of 4 bases from V and 5 bases from J, the junction contained 10 bases not matched to a gene. The CDR3 has 16 amino acids. The CDR3 DNA follows: TGTGCCAGCAGCCCCGGGGACAGGGGGACTAGGTATGGCTACACCTTC. This gives the protein CASSPGDRGTRYGYTF.

Many counts were recorded for this clonotype. This sequence joins TRBV19 and TRBJ2-1; no definite D call. CDR3 length equals 15 residues. Per the germline V gene, CDR1 is LNHDA and CDR2 is SQIVND (reference sequence). Trimming took off 5 bases at V and 2 bases at J, with 13 bases between the two ends. The CDR3 loop reads CASSQNKGPYNEQFF. The DNA of the CDR3 is TGTGCCAGTAGTCAAAACAAAGGCCCCTACAATGAGCAGTTCTTC.

The V gene is TRBV11-1, the J gene TRBJ2-1, with D possibly TRBD2 on 6 matching bases. From germline, CDR1 is SGHAT and CDR2 FQDESV (reference sequence). The CDR3 length is 18 residues. The V end lost 5 bases, the J end lost 4 bases, and 24 bases lay between the germline ends. CDR3 bases: TGTGCCAGCAGCCCCGCACCCGGTTGGGGACTGACGTACAATGAGCAGTTCTTC. Translation: CASSPAPGWGLTYNEQFF.